This TCR beta chain was documented in a study of beta chain features in type 1 diabetes. The overall study: In age, gender and cell yields, patients were similar to healthy donors.

Study conclusions and caveats: Researchers report that Type 1 diabetes patients had moderately but significantly shorter TCRB CDR3s across all four CD4+ subsets.

Details on this clone: The antigen remains undetermined.

CDR3 length: 11 amino acids. V shed 6 bases and J shed 6 bases, with 12 bases lying between them. Germline V gene sequence: CDR1 DFQATT, CDR2 SNEGSKA (reference sequence). What was sequenced were expressed TCRB transcripts, since all of the isolated RNA had been reverse transcribed. Here immunoSEQ multiplex PCR was the method, and the copy in TCRdb shows in-frame clones only, minus some. The table records about 710,000 clones, around 15% of them present only once. CD45RO/CCR7/CD25/CD127/CD95/CD27 sorting isolated CD4+ naive, central memory, regulatory and stem cell-like memory cells. The authors obtained over 98% purity in all sorted populations.

This receptor was identified in a man younger than 30 with type 1 diabetes. The chain is built from TRBV20-1 and TRBJ2-7; possibly TRBD2 for D (5 bases). The sequencing input was naive CD4+ T cells from blood. Here the CDR3 reads CSAGRGPEQYF. The CDR3 bases are TGCAGTGCCGGTCGCGGGCCCGAGCAGTACTTC.